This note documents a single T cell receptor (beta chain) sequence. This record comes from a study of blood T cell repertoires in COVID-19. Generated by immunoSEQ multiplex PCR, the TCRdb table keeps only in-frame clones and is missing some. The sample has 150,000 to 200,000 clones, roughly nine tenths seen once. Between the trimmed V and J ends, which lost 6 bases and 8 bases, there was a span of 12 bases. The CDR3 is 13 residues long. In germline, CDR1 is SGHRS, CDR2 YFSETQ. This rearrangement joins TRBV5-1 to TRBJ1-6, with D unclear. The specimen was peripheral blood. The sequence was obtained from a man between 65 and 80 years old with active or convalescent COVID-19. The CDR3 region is CASTLRADSPLHF. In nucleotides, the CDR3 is TGCGCCAGCACGTTGAGAGCGGATTCACCCCTCCACTTT.